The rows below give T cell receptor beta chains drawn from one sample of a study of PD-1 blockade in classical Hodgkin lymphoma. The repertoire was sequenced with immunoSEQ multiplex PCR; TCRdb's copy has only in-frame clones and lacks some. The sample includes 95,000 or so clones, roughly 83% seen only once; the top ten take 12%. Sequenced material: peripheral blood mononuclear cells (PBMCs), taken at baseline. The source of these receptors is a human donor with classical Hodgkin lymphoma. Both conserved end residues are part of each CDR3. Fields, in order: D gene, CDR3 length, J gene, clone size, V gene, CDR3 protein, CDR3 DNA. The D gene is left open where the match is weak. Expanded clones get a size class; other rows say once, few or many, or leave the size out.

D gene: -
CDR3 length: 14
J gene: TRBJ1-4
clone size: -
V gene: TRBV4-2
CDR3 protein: CASSQTATNEKLFF
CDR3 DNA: TGTGCCAGCAGCCAAACAGCGACTAATGAAAAACTGTTTTTT

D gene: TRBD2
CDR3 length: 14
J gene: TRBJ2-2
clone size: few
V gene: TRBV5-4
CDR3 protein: CASRLLAEGGELFF
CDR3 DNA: TGTGCCAGCAGGTTACTAGCGGAAGGCGGGGAGCTGTTTTTT

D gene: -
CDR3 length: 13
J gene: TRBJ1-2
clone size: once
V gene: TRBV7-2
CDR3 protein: CASSLEVNYGYTF
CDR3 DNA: TGTGCCAGCAGCTTAGAGGTGAACTATGGCTACACCTTC

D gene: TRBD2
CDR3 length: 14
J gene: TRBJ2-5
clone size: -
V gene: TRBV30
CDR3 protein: CAWSKSGRGETQYF
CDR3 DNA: TGTGCCTGGAGTAAAAGCGGGAGAGGAGAGACCCAGTACTTC

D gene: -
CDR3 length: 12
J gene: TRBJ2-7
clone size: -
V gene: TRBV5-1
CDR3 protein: CASSQTRYEQYF
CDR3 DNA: TGCGCCAGCAGCCAAACACGCTACGAGCAGTACTTC

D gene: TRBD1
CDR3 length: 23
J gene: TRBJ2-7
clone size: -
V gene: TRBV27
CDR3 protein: CASSFHPPRQGGKGLLLWGEQYF
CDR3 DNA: TGTGCCAGCAGTTTCCACCCCCCTAGACAGGGTGGGAAAGGACTCCTTCTTTGGGGTGAGCAGTACTTC

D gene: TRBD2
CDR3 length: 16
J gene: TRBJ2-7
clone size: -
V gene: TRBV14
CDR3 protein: CASSRGGSGKIYEQYF
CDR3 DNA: TGTGCCAGCAGCAGGGGGGGTAGCGGGAAGATCTACGAGCAGTACTTC

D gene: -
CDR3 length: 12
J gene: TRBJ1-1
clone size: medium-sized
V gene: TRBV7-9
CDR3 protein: CASSLWVPEAFF
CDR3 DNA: TGTGCCAGCAGCTTATGGGTCCCTGAAGCTTTCTTT

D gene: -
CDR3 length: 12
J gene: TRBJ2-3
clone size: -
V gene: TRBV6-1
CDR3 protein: CASGVWQDTQYF
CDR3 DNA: TGTGCCAGTGGGGTTTGGCAAGATACGCAGTATTTT

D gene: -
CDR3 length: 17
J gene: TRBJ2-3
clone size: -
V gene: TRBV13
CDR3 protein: CASSLAGLSAATDTQYF
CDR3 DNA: TGTGCCAGCAGCTTAGCGGGGCTATCGGCGGCCACAGATACGCAGTATTTT

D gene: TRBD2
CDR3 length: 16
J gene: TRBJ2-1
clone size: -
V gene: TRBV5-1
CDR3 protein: CASSSIAGEVWNEQFF
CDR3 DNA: TGCGCCAGCAGCTCAATAGCGGGAGAGGTCTGGAATGAGCAGTTCTTC

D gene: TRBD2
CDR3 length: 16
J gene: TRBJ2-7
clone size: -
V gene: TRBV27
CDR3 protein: CASSPNRLAGNYEQYF
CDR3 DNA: TGTGCCAGCAGTCCTAACCGACTAGCGGGAAACTACGAGCAGTACTTC

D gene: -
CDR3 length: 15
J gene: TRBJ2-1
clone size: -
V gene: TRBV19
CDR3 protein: CASRGAGVSYNEQFF
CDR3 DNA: TGTGCCAGTAGGGGGGCAGGGGTGTCCTACAATGAGCAGTTCTTC

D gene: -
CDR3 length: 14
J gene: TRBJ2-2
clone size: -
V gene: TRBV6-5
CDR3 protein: CASSYPDFTGELFF
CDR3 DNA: TGTGCCAGCAGTTACCCGGACTTTACCGGGGAGCTGTTTTTT

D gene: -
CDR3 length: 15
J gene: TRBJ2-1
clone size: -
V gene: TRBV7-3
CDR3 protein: CASSLGTLDYNEQFF
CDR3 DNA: TGTGCCAGCAGCCTCGGGACGCTAGATTACAATGAGCAGTTCTTC

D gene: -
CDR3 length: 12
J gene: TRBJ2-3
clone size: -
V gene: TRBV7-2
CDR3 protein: CASSSNRDTQYF
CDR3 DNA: TGTGCCAGCAGCTCCAACCGAGATACGCAGTATTTT